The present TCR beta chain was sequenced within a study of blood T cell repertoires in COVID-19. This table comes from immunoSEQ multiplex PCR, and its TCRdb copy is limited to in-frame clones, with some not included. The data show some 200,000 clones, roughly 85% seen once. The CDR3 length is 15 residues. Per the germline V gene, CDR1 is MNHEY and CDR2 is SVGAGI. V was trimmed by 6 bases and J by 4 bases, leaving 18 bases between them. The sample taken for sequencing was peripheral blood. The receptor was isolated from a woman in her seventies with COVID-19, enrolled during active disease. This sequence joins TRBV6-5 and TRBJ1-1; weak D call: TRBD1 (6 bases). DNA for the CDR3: TGTGCCAGCAGGTCCCCTTCCGTACAGGGCACTGAAGCTTTCTTT. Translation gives CASRSPSVQGTEAFF.